This TCR beta chain was documented in a study of shared clonotypes between healthy human individuals. The ends were cut back, 4 bases at V and 0 bases at J, with 13 bases in the middle. CDR1 and CDR2 (germline): LNHDA, SQIVND (reference sequence). This CDR3 contains 16 residues. Donors, without exception, were Caucasian adults residing in Nashville, Tennessee. Genomic DNA of every subset was divided equally among multiple immunoSEQ plates. Only in-frame clones appear in the TCRdb table, and some are missing; sequencing was by immunoSEQ multiplex PCR. The sample shows around 1,000,000 clones, 70% to 80% of them seen only once. Details on this clone: What it recognizes is unknown.

Whole-study findings and limits: The rarefaction results pointed to incomplete sorted-subset sequencing despite large depth.

The V call is TRBV19, the J call TRBJ1-5; possible D gene TRBD1, 6 bases. The specimen was memory CD4+ T cells from PBMCs. Subset defined: CD45RA-negative fraction. This TCR was sampled from a man younger than 35 in good health. Some clones in this sample may be carry-over from other donors' samples. DNA for the CDR3: TGTGCCAGTAGTACCATAGGGGGGCGTAGCAATCAGCCCCAGCATTTT. Residues: CASSTIGGRSNQPQHF.